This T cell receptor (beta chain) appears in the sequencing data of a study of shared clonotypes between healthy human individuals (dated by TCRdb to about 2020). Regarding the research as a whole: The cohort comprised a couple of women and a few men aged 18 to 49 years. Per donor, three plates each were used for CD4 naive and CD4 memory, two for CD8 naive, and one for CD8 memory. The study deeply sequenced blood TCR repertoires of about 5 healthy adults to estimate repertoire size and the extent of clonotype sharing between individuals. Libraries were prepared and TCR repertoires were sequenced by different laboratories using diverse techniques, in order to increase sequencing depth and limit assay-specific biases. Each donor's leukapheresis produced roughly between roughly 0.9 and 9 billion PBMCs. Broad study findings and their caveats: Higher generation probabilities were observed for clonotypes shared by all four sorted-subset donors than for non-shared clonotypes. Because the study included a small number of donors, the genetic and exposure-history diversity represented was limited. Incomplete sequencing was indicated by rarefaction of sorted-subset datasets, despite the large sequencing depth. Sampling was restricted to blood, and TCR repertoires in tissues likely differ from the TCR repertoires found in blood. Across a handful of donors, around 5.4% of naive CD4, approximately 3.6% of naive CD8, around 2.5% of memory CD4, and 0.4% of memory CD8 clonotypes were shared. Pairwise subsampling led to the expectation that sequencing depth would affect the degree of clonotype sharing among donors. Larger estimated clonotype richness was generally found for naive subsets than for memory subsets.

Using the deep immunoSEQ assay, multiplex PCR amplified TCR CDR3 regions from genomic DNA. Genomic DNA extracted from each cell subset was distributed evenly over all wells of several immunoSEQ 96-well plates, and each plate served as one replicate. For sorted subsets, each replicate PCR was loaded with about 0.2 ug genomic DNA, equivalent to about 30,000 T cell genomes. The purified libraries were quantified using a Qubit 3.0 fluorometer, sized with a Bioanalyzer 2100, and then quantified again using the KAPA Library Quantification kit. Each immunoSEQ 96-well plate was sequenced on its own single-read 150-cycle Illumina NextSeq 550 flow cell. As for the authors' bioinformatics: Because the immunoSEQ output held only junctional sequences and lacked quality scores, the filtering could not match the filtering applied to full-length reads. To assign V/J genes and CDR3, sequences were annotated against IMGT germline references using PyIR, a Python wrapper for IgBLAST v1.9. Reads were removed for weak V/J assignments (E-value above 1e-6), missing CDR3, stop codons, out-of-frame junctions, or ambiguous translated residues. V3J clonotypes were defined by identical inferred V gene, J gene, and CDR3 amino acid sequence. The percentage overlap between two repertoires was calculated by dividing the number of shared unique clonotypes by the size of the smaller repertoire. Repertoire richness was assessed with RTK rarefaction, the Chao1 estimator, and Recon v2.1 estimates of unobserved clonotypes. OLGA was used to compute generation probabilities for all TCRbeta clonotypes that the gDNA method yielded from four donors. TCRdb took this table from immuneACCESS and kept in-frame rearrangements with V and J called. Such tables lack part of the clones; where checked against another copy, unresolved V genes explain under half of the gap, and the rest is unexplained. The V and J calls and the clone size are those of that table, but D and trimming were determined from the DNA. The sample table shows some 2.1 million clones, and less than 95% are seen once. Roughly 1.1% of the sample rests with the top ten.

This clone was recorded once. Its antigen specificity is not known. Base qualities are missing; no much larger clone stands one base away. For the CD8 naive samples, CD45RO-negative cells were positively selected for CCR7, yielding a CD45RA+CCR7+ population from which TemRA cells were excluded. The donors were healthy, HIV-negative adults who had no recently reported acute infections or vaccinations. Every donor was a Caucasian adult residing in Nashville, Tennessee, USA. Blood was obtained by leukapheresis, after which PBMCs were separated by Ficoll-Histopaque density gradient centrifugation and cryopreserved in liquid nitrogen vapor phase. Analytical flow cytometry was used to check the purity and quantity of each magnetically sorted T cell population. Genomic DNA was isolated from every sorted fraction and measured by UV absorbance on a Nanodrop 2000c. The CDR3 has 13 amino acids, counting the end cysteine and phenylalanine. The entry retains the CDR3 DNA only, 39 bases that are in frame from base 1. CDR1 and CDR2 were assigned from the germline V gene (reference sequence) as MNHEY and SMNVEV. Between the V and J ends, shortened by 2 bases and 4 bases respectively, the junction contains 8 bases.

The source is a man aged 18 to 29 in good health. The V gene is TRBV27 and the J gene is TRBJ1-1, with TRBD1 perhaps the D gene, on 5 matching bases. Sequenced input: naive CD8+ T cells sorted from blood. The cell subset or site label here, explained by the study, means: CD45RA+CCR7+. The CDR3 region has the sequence CASSLERGTEAFF. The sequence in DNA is TGTGCCAGCAGTTTAGAAAGGGGCACTGAAGCTTTCTTT.